Listed below are T cell receptor beta chains from one sample, sequenced in a study of breast tumors, draining lymph nodes, adjacent tissues. Via MiXCR, TCRdb re-called the multiplex PCR reads, giving one row per CDR3 protein. The table records 23,000 or so distinct CDR3 sequences, approximately 60% of them present only once. What was sequenced was tumor-adjacent breast tissue. Source of these receptors: a female donor with breast cancer. Some clones in this sample may be carry-over from other donors' samples. Each CDR3 is given with its conserved first and last residue. D genes are given only for firm matches. Clone sizes are given selectively: once, few, many, or a class where the clone is expanded.

d_call	clone_size	v_call	j_call	cdr3_nt	cdr3_aa
-	medium-sized	TRBV20-1	TRBJ2-7	TGCAGTGCTCCACGGACACTAAACCACGAGCAGTACTTC	CSAPRTLNHEQYF
-	medium-sized	TRBV27	TRBJ1-6	TGTGCCAGCAGTTTAGGGAATTCACCCCTCCACTTT	CASSLGNSPLHF
TRBD1	-	TRBV6-5	TRBJ1-6	TGTGCCAGCAGCGACAGGGAGAGCTCCTATAATTCACCCCTCCACTTT	CASSDRESSYNSPLHF
-	-	TRBV7-2	TRBJ1-2	TGTGCCAGCAGCCTGCGGGGCAGGGAAGGGTCTCTCTTTACTGGCTACACCTTC	CASSLRGREGSLFTGYTF
-	-	TRBV29-1	TRBJ2-7	TGCAGCGTTGGCGAAGACACCAACTACGAGCAGTACTTC	CSVGEDTNYEQYF
-	once	TRBV7-9	TRBJ2-3	TGTGCCAGCAGCCGACTACCCACAGATACGCAGTATTTT	CASSRLPTDTQYF
-	once	TRBV6-5	TRBJ2-2	-	CASSAGTGSYEQYFGELFF
TRBD2	-	TRBV15	TRBJ2-3	TGTGCCACCAGCAGAGCGGGGGGTCGGGCAGATACGCAGTATTTT	CATSRAGGRADTQYF
-	-	TRBV7-9	TRBJ2-5	TGTGCCAGCAGCAACCTAGGACACCAAGAGACCCAGTACTTC	CASSNLGHQETQYF
-	-	TRBV7-6	TRBJ2-5	TGTGCCAGCAGCTTAGGAAATGTTGAGACCCAGTACTTC	CASSLGNVETQYF
-	many	TRBV11-2	TRBJ2-1	TGTGCCAGCAGCTTAGATTTTAGCGGATCATACAATGAGCAGTTCTTC	CASSLDFSGSYNEQFF
-	-	TRBV2	TRBJ2-1	TGTGCCAGTTACCTAGGGCTAGTGAGCCATGGGCAGTTCTTC	CASYLGLVSHGQFF
-	few	TRBV4-2	TRBJ2-1	TGTGCCAGCAGTGGGTGGAATGAGCAGTTCTTC	CASSGWNEQFF
TRBD2	many	TRBV7-3	TRBJ2-5	TGTGCCAGCAGCTCCTTAGCGGGAGAGAGAGAGACCCAGTACTTC	CASSSLAGERETQYF
-	-	TRBV5-1	TRBJ1-3	-	CASSLQDVYEQYFGPGVSGNTIYF
-	-	TRBV2	TRBJ1-4	TGTGCCAGCAGGAAGACAGCAGTTGCAACTAATGAAAAACTGTTTTTT	CASRKTAVATNEKLFF
-	many	TRBV14	TRBJ1-6	TGTGCCAGCAGCCAAGGGGGGGCCCCGGGGGCCCTCCACTTT	CASSQGGAPGALHF
-	medium-sized	TRBV20-1	TRBJ1-2	TGCAGTGCTCTCCAAGGTTCCAGTAACTATGGCTACACCTTC	CSALQGSSNYGYTF